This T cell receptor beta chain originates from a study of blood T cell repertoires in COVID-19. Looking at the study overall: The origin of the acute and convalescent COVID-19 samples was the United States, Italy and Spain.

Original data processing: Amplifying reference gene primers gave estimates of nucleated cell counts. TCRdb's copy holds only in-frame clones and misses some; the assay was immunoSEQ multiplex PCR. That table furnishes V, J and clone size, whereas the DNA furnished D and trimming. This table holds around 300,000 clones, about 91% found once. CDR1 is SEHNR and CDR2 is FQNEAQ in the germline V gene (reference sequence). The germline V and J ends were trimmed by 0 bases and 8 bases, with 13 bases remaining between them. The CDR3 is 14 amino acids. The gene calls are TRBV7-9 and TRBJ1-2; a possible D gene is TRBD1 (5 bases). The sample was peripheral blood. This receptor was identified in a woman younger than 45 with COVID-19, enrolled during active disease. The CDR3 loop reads CASSLAVRGDGYTF. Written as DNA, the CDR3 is TGTGCCAGCAGCTTAGCGGTGCGGGGGGACGGCTACACCTTC. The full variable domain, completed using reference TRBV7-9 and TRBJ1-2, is DTGVSQNPRHKITKRGQNVTFRCDPISEHNRLYWYRQTLGQGPEFLTYFQNEAQLEKSRLLSDRFSAERPKGSFSTLEIQRTEQGDSAMYLCASSLAVRGDGYTFGSGTRLTVV.